This TCR beta chain was documented in a study of T cells of healthy individuals. This CDR3 spans 15 amino acids. Germline V gene lookup returns CDR1 SGHVS and CDR2 FNYEAQ. The J segment lost 5 bases and the V segment lost 0 bases, leaving 6 bases of the junction unmatched. In this sample, this clonotype turned up many times. Each CDR3 protein is one row after TCRdb ran MiXCR on the 5' RACE reads. The repertoire consists of tens of thousands of distinct CDR3 sequences, with 15% to 20% occurring once and the leading ten covering approximately 4.6%. The receptor was isolated from a human donor in good health. The chain recombines TRBV7-6 with TRBJ2-5, with 7 positions matching TRBD2. CDR3 protein: CASSLAAGVMETQYF. In DNA form, the CDR3 reads TGTGCCAGCAGCTTAGCGGCGGGAGTGATGGAGACCCAGTACTTC.